The rows below give T cell receptor beta chains drawn from one sample of a study of early T cells in non-severe SARS-CoV-2 infection. MiXCR was run by TCRdb on the 5' RACE reads, yielding one entry per CDR3 protein. The sample records about 57,000 distinct CDR3 sequences, roughly a tenth being singletons. What was sequenced was whole blood. Source of these receptors: an adult who was a healthcare worker with PCR-confirmed SARS-CoV-2 infection or an uninfected control (not recorded which). CDR3s include the opening cysteine and the closing phenylalanine or tryptophan. Fields, in order: V gene, clone size, J gene, D gene, CDR3 protein, CDR3 DNA. The D gene is left open where the match is weak. Expanded clones get a size class; other rows say once, few or many, or leave the size out.

>TRBV12-3/TRBV12-4|few|TRBJ2-3|NA
CASSLWDFTPNTQYF
TGTGCCAGCAGTTTATGGGACTTCACCCCCAATACGCAGTATTTT
>TRBV5-1|many|TRBJ2-3|NA
CASSLEGTDTQYF
TGCGCCAGCAGCTTGGAGGGAACAGATACGCAGTATTTT
>TRBV20-1|few|TRBJ2-4|NA
CSAQGHVLAKNIQYF
TGCAGTGCCCAGGGACACGTACTAGCCAAAAACATTCAGTACTTC
>TRBV9|many|TRBJ1-4|NA
CASSVTGLGEKLFF
TGTGCCAGCAGCGTAACAGGGCTGGGTGAAAAACTGTTTTTT
>TRBV10-3|many|TRBJ2-6|NA
CAVGTLSSGANVLTF
TGTGCCGTCGGGACACTGAGCTCTGGGGCCAACGTCCTGACTTTC
>TRBV2|few|TRBJ1-1|NA
CASSGGGTRGTEAFF
TGTGCCAGCAGTGGCGGAGGGACCCGGGGCACTGAAGCTTTCTTT
>TRBV27|NA|TRBJ2-7|NA
CASSLLSSYEQYF
TGTGCCAGCAGTTTACTCAGCTCCTACGAGCAGTACTTC
>TRBV3-1|many|TRBJ2-7|NA
CASSQDSGPVDEQYF
TGTGCCAGCAGCCAAGACAGCGGTCCGGTCGACGAGCAGTACTTC
>TRBV11-2|NA|TRBJ2-3|NA
CASSFRLEVQYF
TGTGCCAGCAGCTTTCGACTAGAGGTTCAGTATTTT
>TRBV4-3|many|TRBJ2-1|TRBD2
CASSQDIAGGGSYNEQFF
TGCGCCAGCAGCCAGGACATAGCGGGAGGGGGCTCCTACAATGAGCAGTTCTTC
>TRBV6-5|few|TRBJ2-5|NA
CASSHRGFGETQYF
TGTGCCAGCAGTCACCGAGGATTTGGAGAGACCCAGTACTTC
>TRBV3-1|many|TRBJ1-6|NA
CASSQGGGSGSPLHF
TGTGCCAGCAGCCAAGGGGGGGGTAGTGGCTCACCCCTCCACTTT
>TRBV20-1|many|TRBJ2-7|NA
CSATRTSSYEQYF
TGCAGTGCTACTAGGACTTCCTCCTACGAGCAGTACTTC
>TRBV5-4|many|TRBJ2-2|NA
CASSLDYPNTGELFF
TGTGCCAGCAGCTTGGATTACCCGAACACCGGGGAGCTGTTTTTT
>TRBV2|few|TRBJ2-7|NA
CASTLVGDEQYF
TGTGCCAGCACTCTGGTCGGGGACGAGCAGTACTTC
>TRBV27|many|TRBJ2-1|NA
CASSFTDSYNEQFF
TGTGCCAGCAGTTTCACGGACTCTTACAATGAGCAGTTCTTC
>TRBV20-1|many|TRBJ2-3|TRBD1
CSATRQGSTDTQYF
TGCAGTGCTACCCGACAGGGCAGCACAGATACGCAGTATTTT
>TRBV15|many|TRBJ1-3|NA
CATSTRGDTIYF
TGTGCCACCAGCACCCGTGGGGACACCATATATTTT
>TRBV7-8|few|TRBJ2-7|TRBD2
CASSSRGGLAGYEQYF
TGTGCCAGCAGCAGCCGCGGGGGACTAGCGGGCTACGAGCAGTACTTC
>TRBV20-1|NA|TRBJ1-5|TRBD1
CSARDSRGSQPQHF
TGCAGTGCTAGAGATAGCAGGGGGAGTCAGCCCCAGCATTTT
>TRBV5-4|few|TRBJ2-4|NA
CASSEGHLLAKNIQYF
TGTGCCAGCAGCGAGGGACATCTCTTAGCCAAAAACATTCAGTACTTC
>TRBV15|many|TRBJ2-1|NA
CATQTQGKGSYNEQFF
TGTGCCACCCAAACCCAGGGAAAAGGGTCCTACAATGAGCAGTTCTTC
>TRBV20-1|NA|TRBJ2-7|TRBD2
CSARAGLAGGQNEQYF
TGCAGTGCTAGAGCCGGACTAGCGGGAGGACAGAACGAGCAGTACTTC
>TRBV12-3/TRBV12-4|many|TRBJ1-1|TRBD1
CASSTGTGRAFF
TGTGCCAGCAGTACGGGGACAGGGCGAGCTTTCTTT
>TRBV20-1|many|TRBJ2-7|TRBD2
CSASLRTSGSKDEQYF
TGCAGTGCTAGCCTACGGACTAGCGGGAGCAAGGACGAGCAGTACTTC
>TRBV27|many|TRBJ2-4|TRBD1
CASSWTGRGQKNIQYF
TGTGCCAGCAGTTGGACTGGCAGGGGGCAGAAAAACATTCAGTACTTC
>TRBV7-8|NA|TRBJ2-6|TRBD2
CASSRWELAGFSGANVLTF
TGTGCCAGCAGCCGTTGGGAACTAGCGGGATTCTCTGGGGCCAACGTCCTGACTTTC
>TRBV10-2|many|TRBJ1-5|TRBD1
CASSRDRNNQPQHF
TGCGCCAGCAGTCGGGACAGGAACAATCAGCCCCAGCATTTT
>TRBV25-1|few|TRBJ2-7|TRBD2
CASSGTLAGGQLYEQYF
TGTGCCAGCAGTGGGACGCTAGCGGGAGGGCAATTGTACGAGCAGTACTTC
>TRBV7-2|many|TRBJ2-1|TRBD2
CASTTSGRAKNEQFF
TGTGCCAGCACCACTAGCGGGAGGGCCAAGAATGAGCAGTTCTTC
>TRBV20-1|many|TRBJ1-2|TRBD1
CSATGTGFGYTF
TGCAGTGCTACCGGGACAGGGTTCGGCTACACCTTC
>TRBV7-2|many|TRBJ2-5|NA
CASSFRFGGETQYF
TGTGCCAGCAGCTTCCGTTTCGGAGGGGAGACCCAGTACTTC
>TRBV12-3/TRBV12-4|many|TRBJ1-2|TRBD1
CASTLTGKYGYTF
TGTGCCAGCACCCTGACAGGGAAATATGGCTACACCTTC
>TRBV6-2/TRBV6-3|many|TRBJ2-5|NA
CASTTRRGGETQYF
TGTGCCAGCACCACACGTCGGGGAGGTGAGACCCAGTACTTC
>TRBV19|NA|TRBJ2-7|NA
CASSERTAPYEQYF
TGTGCCAGCAGCGAAAGGACAGCTCCCTACGAGCAGTACTTC
>TRBV27|many|TRBJ1-5|NA
CASSRFGEPDQPQHF
TGTGCCAGCAGTCGTTTCGGGGAGCCGGATCAGCCCCAGCATTTT
>TRBV29-1|many|TRBJ2-6|NA
CSVRASGANVLTF
TGCAGCGTTAGGGCCTCTGGGGCCAACGTCCTGACTTTC
>TRBV5-1|many|TRBJ2-5|TRBD2
CASSAGDYSYQETQYF
TGCGCCAGCAGCGCCGGGGACTACTCGTACCAAGAGACCCAGTACTTC
>TRBV6-1|few|TRBJ1-2|NA
CASSEKAAYGYTF
TGTGCCAGCAGTGAAAAGGCAGCCTATGGCTACACCTTC
>TRBV7-9|many|TRBJ2-1|NA
CASSLTANNEQFF
TGTGCCAGCAGCCTTACAGCTAACAATGAGCAGTTCTTC
>TRBV2|NA|TRBJ1-5|TRBD1
CASRAGQGVGQPQHF
TGTGCCAGCAGAGCGGGACAGGGCGTGGGTCAGCCCCAGCATTTT
>TRBV7-2|NA|TRBJ2-7|TRBD1
CASSSRTGSEQYF
TGTGCCAGCAGCTCGAGGACAGGATCCGAGCAGTACTTC
>TRBV20-1|many|TRBJ2-7|NA
CSARRAEFLYEQYF
TGCAGTGCTAGGAGGGCCGAGTTCCTCTACGAGCAGTACTTC
>TRBV24-1|few|TRBJ2-2|NA
CATSDPGFAGPNTGELFF
TGTGCCACCAGTGACCCCGGTTTCGCGGGGCCGAACACCGGGGAGCTGTTTTTT
>TRBV5-1|once|TRBJ2-5|TRBD1
CASSNGQAQETQYF
TGCGCCAGCAGCAACGGACAGGCCCAAGAGACCCAGTACTTC
>TRBV20-1|many|TRBJ2-2|NA
CSARKSSAPTGELFF
TGCAGTGCTAGGAAATCTAGCGCGCCAACCGGGGAGCTGTTTTTT
>TRBV11-2|few|TRBJ2-1|NA
CASSFSIEQFF
TGTGCCAGCAGCTTCTCGATTGAGCAGTTCTTC
>TRBV14|NA|TRBJ2-1|NA
CASSQVRKVGEQFF
TGTGCCAGCAGCCAAGTTAGAAAGGTTGGGGAGCAGTTCTTC
>TRBV5-1|NA|TRBJ2-2|NA
CASSVESTGELFF
TGCGCCAGCAGCGTGGAGTCCACCGGGGAGCTGTTTTTT
>TRBV11-2|many|TRBJ1-2|NA
CASSLGTGRAGYTF
TGTGCCAGCAGCTTAGGTACAGGGCGAGCCGGCTACACCTTC
>TRBV29-1|many|TRBJ2-7|NA
CSVIRAGITYEQYF
TGCAGCGTGATCCGCGCGGGGATCACCTACGAGCAGTACTTC
>TRBV5-4|many|TRBJ2-3|NA
CASSLTGIRSTDTQYF
TGTGCCAGCAGCTTGACAGGGATTCGGAGCACAGATACGCAGTATTTT
>TRBV7-9|once|TRBJ2-7|TRBD2
CVSSLAGGTYEQYF
TGTGTCAGCAGCTTAGCGGGAGGTACTTACGAGCAGTACTTC